A single sample gave rise to the 14 T cell receptor beta chains below, sequenced in a study of T cells in Graves' hyperthyroidism and ophthalmopathy. RNA transcripts gave rise to amplified TCR beta CDR3 regions. The HTBI primer set drove a first-round RT-PCR of the TCR CDR3. TCRdb analysed the multiplex PCR reads with MiXCR anew, one entry per CDR3 protein. The table lists around 520,000 distinct CDR3 sequences, roughly 25% of them singletons. The sample comprised blood. Source of these receptors: a woman in her thirties with Graves' ophthalmopathy.

This clonotype was recorded many times. V and J are TRBV20-1 and TRBJ1-1; D perhaps matches TRBD1 (6 bases). The CDR3 covers 13 residues. Germline V gives CDR1 DFQATT, CDR2 SNEGSKA (reference sequence). Deletions cut 5 bases from V and 1 base from J, with 11 bases between. The CDR3 DNA reads as TGCAGTGCTCCTAACAGGGCGAACACTGAAGCTTTCTTT. This sequence encodes CSAPNRANTEAFF.

This clonotype was seen at least ten times. The chain employs TRBV12-3 or TRBV12-4 and TRBJ2-7; 7 bases map to TRBD1. The junction had 11 bases not matched to a gene; V was cut back by 6 bases and J by 6 bases. The CDR3 is made up of 14 amino acids. CDR3 DNA sequence: TGTGCCAGCAGCCCTCGACAGGGCCCTTCCGAGCAGTACTTC. Translation gives CASSPRQGPSEQYF.

This chain connects TRBV28 to TRBJ2-5; tentatively, D is TRBD1 or TRBD2 (5 bases each). In germline, CDR1 is MDHEN, CDR2 SYDVKM. V gave up 6 bases and J gave up 0 bases, with 11 bases separating them. The CDR3 length is 14 residues. CDR3 DNA: TGTGCCAGCAGGTCAGGGACGAACCAAGAGACCCAGTACTTC. Its translation: CASRSGTNQETQYF.

This chain connects TRBV12-3 or TRBV12-4 to TRBJ1-5, with D perhaps TRBD1 (6 bases). V lost 5 bases and J lost 7, with 18 bases in between. This CDR3 is built from 15 residues. The CDR3 sequence: CASSPGWGARQPQHF. CDR3 nucleotides: TGTGCCAGCAGTCCTGGTTGGGGGGCAAGACAGCCCCAGCATTTT.

The V and J genes are TRBV6-2 or TRBV6-3 and TRBJ2-2, with D uncertain. CDR3 length: 12 amino acids. Trimming stripped 6 bases from V and 8 bases from J, with 10 bases between. Germline CDR1 is MNHEY and CDR2 is SVGEGT. For the CDR3, the DNA is TGTGCCAGCAGGAGTAGGTCTGGGGAGCTGTTTTTT. It translates to CASRSRSGELFF.

This clonotype was counted ten times or more. J is TRBJ1-5 and V is TRBV12-3 or TRBV12-4; D ambiguous. Trimming took off 1 base at V and 3 bases at J, with 22 bases between the two ends. The CDR3 consists of 19 residues. CDR3 loop: CASSLEPRRAGGYNQPQHF. In nucleotides, the CDR3 is TGTGCCAGCAGTTTAGAACCCCGAAGGGCAGGTGGATACAATCAGCCCCAGCATTTT.

The rearrangement uses TRBV6-5 and TRBJ2-5; tentative D call: TRBD2 (5 bases). V shed 0 bases and J shed 6 bases, with 20 bases lying between them. Germline V gene data show CDR1 as MNHEY and CDR2 as SVGAGI. This CDR3 region has 17 residues. CDR3 nucleotides: TGTGCCAGCAGTTACTCGACCGGGATTACCCAAGAAAAGACCCAGTACTTC. It specifies CASSYSTGITQEKTQYF.

This clonotype has more than one count but fewer than ten. The DNA of the CDR3 is TGTGCCAGCAGTGAGGGGGGGACAGGCGTTTGGGGCTACACCTTC. Its translation is CASSEGGTGVWGYTF. The chain couples TRBV2 to TRBJ1-2; the match to TRBD1 covers 8 bases. The V and J ends lost 3 bases and 8 bases, in that order; junction bases with no gene match: 11. The CDR3 sequence is 15 residues long. Germline-derived CDR1 and CDR2 are SNHLY and FYNNEI.

As regards this clonotype: The conserved closing phenylalanine or tryptophan is absent in this CDR3, likely reflecting a read error. The chain combines TRBV5-1 with TRBJ2-7; possible D gene TRBD2, 5 bases. This CDR3 contains 12 residues. CDR1 and CDR2 (germline): SGHRS, YFSETQ. The V end was cut by 2 bases, the J end by 7 bases, with 10 bases between. In DNA, the CDR3 is TGCGCCAGCAGCTTCGACGGGGAAGAGCAGTACCTC. Translation: CASSFDGEEQYL.

Ten or more counts support this clonotype. The rearrangement links TRBV7-2 to TRBJ2-2; no firm D call. The CDR3 sequence is 16 residues long. The V end was cut by 0 bases, the J end by 3 bases, with 11 bases between. Germline V gives CDR1 SGHTA, CDR2 FQGNSA. CDR3 nucleotides: TGTGCCAGCAGCTTAGCTCAGTCCCCGGACACCGGGGAGCTGTTTTTT. Protein sequence: CASSLAQSPDTGELFF.

This clonotype was seen only a few times. The V and J genes are TRBV28 and TRBJ2-4; TRBD1 or TRBD2 may be the D gene (5 bases each). The CDR3 loop spans 14 amino acids. The germline V and J ends were trimmed by 5 bases and 9 bases, with 17 bases remaining between them. CDR1 is MDHEN, CDR2 SYDVKM, per germline. The CDR3 coding sequence is TGTGCCAGCAGTACACCGGGACCGCGGAGCATTCAGTACTTC. Its translation: CASSTPGPRSIQYF.

This clonotype was counted ten times or more. CDR3 residues: CATSDSDTQYF. The CDR3 DNA reads TGTGCCACCAGTGATTCAGATACGCAGTATTTT. The chain is built from TRBV24-1 and TRBJ2-3; D gene uncertain. V was shortened by 2 bases and J by 4 bases, with 0 bases between the two germline ends. The CDR3 runs 11 residues. Germline V lookup: CDR1 KGHDR, CDR2 SFDVKD.

This clonotype occurred many times. This sequence joins TRBV19 and TRBJ1-1; TRBD1 is a possible D gene (6 bases). Germline CDR1 reads LNHDA; CDR2 reads SQIVND (reference sequence). This CDR3 region has 15 residues. Trimming took off 4 bases at V and 3 bases at J, with 15 bases between the two ends. CDR3 bases: TGTGCCAGTAGTACTTCCCCGGACAGAGACACTGAAGCTTTCTTT. It encodes CASSTSPDRDTEAFF.

There are a few counts of this clonotype. The chain employs TRBV5-1 and TRBJ1-3, with unresolved D. V was cut by 3 bases and J by 0 bases, with 16 bases left in between. The germline CDR1 and CDR2 sequences are SGHRS and YFSETQ. CDR3 length equals 17 residues. The CDR3 loop reads CASSSRPSRNSGNTIYF. The CDR3, as DNA: TGCGCCAGCAGCTCCAGACCCTCGAGGAACTCTGGAAACACCATATATTTT.